This T cell receptor beta chain was sequenced in a study of post-analysis software for immune sequencing data. Study details: Courses of disease covered relapsing-remitting, secondary progressive and progressive-relapsing multiple sclerosis.

The study's findings and limits: Comparison of patients with controls showed 5 or 6 TRBV segments more frequent in patients, TRBV5-6, TRBV5-1 and TRBV20-1 among them. Clustering by F measure revealed strong co-clustering among samples prepared together in one batch.

Germline assignment: CDR1 SGHTA and CDR2 FQGNSA. Trimming cost V 2 bases and J 4 bases; bases outside gene matches: 9. The CDR3 is 16 residues long. cDNA libraries of TCR beta carried unique molecular identifiers. Each CDR3 protein is one row after TCRdb ran MiXCR on the PCR reads. The table records approximately 660,000 distinct CDR3 sequences, around 60% of them present only once. This clonotype has only a few counts. As yet, its antigen is unknown. The sequence came from a girl aged 2 to 10 with multiple sclerosis. Specimen: blood. The rearrangement uses TRBV7-2 and TRBJ1-2; 8 bases align to TRBD1. The CDR3 spells CASSLSGGEWVYGYTF. DNA of the CDR3: TGTGCCAGCAGCTTATCAGGGGGCGAGTGGGTCTATGGCTACACCTTC.